The sequence of this T cell receptor beta chain was determined in a study of a mutant IDH1 vaccine in newly diagnosed glioma. Time point of the sample: baseline, week 1 (first vaccination visit). Treatment: pre-vaccination baseline after standard-of-care therapy. The CDR3 covers 14 residues. Trimming pared 1 base from V and 9 bases from J, leaving 18 bases between. The germline CDR1 and CDR2 sequences are GTSNPN and SVGIG (reference sequence). Clones were sequenced by immunoSEQ multiplex PCR, and TCRdb holds only the in-frame ones, with some missing. Among approximately 54,000 clones listed, 80% to 90% were seen once.

The receptor's source is a man younger than 30 with glioma. The V call is TRBV30, the J call TRBJ1-2; D might be TRBD1 (5 bases). The source material was PBMCs, sampled from a glioma patient treated with radiotherapy, temozolomide or both. The CDR3 coding sequence is TGTGCCTGGAGTGGCATAAGGGGCGTCTGGCGCTACACCTTC. It encodes CAWSGIRGVWRYTF.